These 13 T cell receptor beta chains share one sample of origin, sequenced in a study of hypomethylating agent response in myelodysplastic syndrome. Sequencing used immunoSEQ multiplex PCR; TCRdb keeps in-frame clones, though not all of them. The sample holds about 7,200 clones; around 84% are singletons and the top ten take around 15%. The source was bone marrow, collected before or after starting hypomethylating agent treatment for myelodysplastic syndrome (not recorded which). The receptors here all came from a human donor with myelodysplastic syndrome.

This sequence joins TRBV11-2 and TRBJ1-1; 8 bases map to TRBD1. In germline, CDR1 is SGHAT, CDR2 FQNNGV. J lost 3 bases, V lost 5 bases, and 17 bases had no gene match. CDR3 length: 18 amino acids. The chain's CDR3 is CASSPPRTGLSGYTEAFF. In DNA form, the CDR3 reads TGTGCCAGCAGCCCACCTAGGACAGGGTTGAGCGGGTACACTGAAGCTTTCTTT.

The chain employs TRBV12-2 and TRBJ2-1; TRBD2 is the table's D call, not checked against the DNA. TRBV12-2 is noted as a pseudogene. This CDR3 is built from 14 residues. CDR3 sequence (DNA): TGTGCAAGTCTGTCTAACGGGGGGTTCAATGAGCAGTTCTTC. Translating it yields CASLSNGGFNEQFF.

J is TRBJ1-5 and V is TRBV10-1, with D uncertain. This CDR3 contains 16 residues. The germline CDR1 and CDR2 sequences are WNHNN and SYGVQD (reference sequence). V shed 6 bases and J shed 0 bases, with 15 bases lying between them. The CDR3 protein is CASRNRLGYSNQPQHF. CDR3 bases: TGCGCCAGCAGAAATCGACTAGGGTATAGCAATCAGCCCCAGCATTTT.

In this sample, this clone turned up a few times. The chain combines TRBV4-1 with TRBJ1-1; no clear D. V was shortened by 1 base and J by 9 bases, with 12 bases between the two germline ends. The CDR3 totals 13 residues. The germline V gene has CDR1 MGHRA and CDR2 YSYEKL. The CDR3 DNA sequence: TGCGCCAGCAGCCAAGGAGGAAATCCCCAAGCTTTCTTT. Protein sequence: CASSQGGNPQAFF.

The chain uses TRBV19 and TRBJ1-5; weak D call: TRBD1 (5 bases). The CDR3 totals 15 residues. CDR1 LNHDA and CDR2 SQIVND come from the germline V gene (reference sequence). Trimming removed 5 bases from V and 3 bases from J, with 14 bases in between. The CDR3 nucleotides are TGTGCCAGTAGTCATCCGGACATAAACAATCAGCCCCAGCATTTT. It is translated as CASSHPDINNQPQHF. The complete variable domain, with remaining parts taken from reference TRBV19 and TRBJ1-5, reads DGGITQSPKYLFRKEGQNVTLSCEQNLNHDAMYWYRQDPGQGLRLIYYSQIVNDFQKGDIAEGYSVSREKKESFPLTVTSAQKNPTAFYLCASSHPDINNQPQHFGDGTRLSIL.

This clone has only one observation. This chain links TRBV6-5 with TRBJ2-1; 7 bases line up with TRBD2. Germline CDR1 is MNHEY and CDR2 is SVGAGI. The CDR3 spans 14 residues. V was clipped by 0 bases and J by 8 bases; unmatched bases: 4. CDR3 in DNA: TGTGCCAGCAGTTACTCAAGCAGCGGGGATGAGCAGTTCTTC. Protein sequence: CASSYSSSGDEQFF.

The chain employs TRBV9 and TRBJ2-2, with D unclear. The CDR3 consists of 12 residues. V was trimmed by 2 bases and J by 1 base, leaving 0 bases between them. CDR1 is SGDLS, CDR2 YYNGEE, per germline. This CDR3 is CASSVNTGELFF. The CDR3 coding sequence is TGTGCCAGCAGCGTGAACACCGGGGAGCTGTTTTTT.

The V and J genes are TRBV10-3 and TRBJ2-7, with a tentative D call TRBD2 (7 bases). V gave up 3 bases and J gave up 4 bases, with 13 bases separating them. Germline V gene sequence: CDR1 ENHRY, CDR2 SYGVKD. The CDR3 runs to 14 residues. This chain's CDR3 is CAISDLQGGYEQYF. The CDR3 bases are TGTGCCATCAGTGACTTACAGGGAGGGTACGAGCAGTACTTC.

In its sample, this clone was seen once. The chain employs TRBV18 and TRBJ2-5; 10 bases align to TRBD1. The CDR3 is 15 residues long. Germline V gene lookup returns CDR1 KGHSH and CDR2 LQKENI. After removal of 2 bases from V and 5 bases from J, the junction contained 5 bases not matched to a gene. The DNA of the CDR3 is TGTGCCAGCTCACCAAGGGGACAGGGGACGGAGACCCAGTACTTC. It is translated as CASSPRGQGTETQYF. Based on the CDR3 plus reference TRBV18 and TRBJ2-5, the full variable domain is NAGVMQNPRHLVRRRGQEARLRCSPMKGHSHVYWYRQLPEEGLKFMVYLQKENIIDESGMPKERFSAEFPKEGPSILRIQQVVRGDSAAYFCASSPRGQGTETQYFGPGTRLLVL.

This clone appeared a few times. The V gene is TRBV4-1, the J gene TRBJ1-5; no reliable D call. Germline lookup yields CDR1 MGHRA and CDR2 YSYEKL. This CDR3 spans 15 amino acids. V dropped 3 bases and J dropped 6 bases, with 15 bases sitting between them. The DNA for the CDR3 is TGCGCCAGCAGCCAGGACCGGGGAGTGGGTCAGCCCCAGCATTTT. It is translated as CASSQDRGVGQPQHF.

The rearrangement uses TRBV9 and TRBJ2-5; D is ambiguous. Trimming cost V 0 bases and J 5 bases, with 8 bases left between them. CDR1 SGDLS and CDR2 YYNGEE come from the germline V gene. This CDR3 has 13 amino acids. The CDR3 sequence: CASSVDWWETQYF. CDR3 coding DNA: TGTGCCAGCAGCGTAGATTGGTGGGAGACCCAGTACTTC.

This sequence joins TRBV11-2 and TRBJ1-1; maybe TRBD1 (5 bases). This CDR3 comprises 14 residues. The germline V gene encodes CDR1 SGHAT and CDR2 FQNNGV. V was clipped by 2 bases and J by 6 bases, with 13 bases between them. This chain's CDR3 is CASSLTYRDAEAFF. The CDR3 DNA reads TGTGCCAGCAGCTTAACGTACCGGGACGCTGAAGCTTTCTTT.

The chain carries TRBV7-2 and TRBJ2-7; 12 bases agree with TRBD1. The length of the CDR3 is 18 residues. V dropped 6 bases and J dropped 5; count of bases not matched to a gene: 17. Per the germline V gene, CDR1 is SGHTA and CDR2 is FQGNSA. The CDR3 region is CASSTGGQGARKGNEQYF. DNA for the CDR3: TGTGCCAGCAGTACGGGGGGACAGGGGGCTCGTAAAGGGAACGAGCAGTACTTC.